One sample yielded the 32 T cell receptor beta chains listed below, sequenced in a study of T cells in Graves' hyperthyroidism and ophthalmopathy. RNA transcripts were the template for amplifying TCR beta CDR3 regions. HTBI primers drove first-round RT-PCR of the TCR CDR3. TCRdb used MiXCR to reprocess the multiplex PCR reads, holding one entry per CDR3 protein. The data show hundreds of thousands of distinct CDR3 sequences, less than 20% seen once. Specimen: blood. The receptors derive from a woman between 18 and 29 years old with Graves' hyperthyroidism.

The chain has TRBV5-1 and TRBJ2-7; 7 bases line up with TRBD2. The CDR3 sequence is 17 residues long. Germline CDR1 reads SGHRS; CDR2 reads YFSETQ. J was trimmed by 3 bases and V by 0 bases; bases with no gene match: 12. CDR3 in DNA: TGCGCCAGCAGCTTGGACCCTCTGGGACCGGGGGGCTACGAGCAGTACTTC. As protein: CASSLDPLGPGGYEQYF. Full variable domain (remainder filled in from reference TRBV5-1 and TRBJ2-7): KAGVTQTPRYLIKTRGQQVTLSCSPISGHRSVSWYQQTPGQGLQFLFEYFSETQRNKGNFPGRFSGRQFSNSRSEMNVSTLELGDSALYLCASSLDPLGPGGYEQYFGPGTRLTVT.

This clonotype appeared a few times. The chain joins TRBV6-2 or TRBV6-3 to TRBJ2-1, with TRBD2 matching 12 bases. CDR3 length: 22 amino acids. Germline values: CDR1 MNHEY, CDR2 SVGEGT. The V and J ends lost 4 bases and 3 bases, in that order; junction bases with no gene match: 22. The CDR3 nucleotides read TGTGCCAGCAGTTCAAACCAGGTGATCCTAGCGGGGGGGGGGACCTACTACAATGAGCAGTTCTTC. Protein sequence: CASSSNQVILAGGGTYYNEQFF.

This clonotype was counted ten times or more. The chain recombines TRBV2 with TRBJ2-4; the D is unclear. CDR3 length equals 13 residues. Germline loops: CDR1 SNHLY, CDR2 FYNNEI. V was clipped by 3 bases and J by 2 bases, with 5 bases between them. CDR3 amino acids: CASSDGSKNIQYF. CDR3 nucleotide sequence: TGTGCCAGCAGTGACGGTTCCAAAAACATTCAGTACTTC.

This clonotype occurred many times. The chain is built from TRBV3-1 and TRBJ1-4, with a possible D match to TRBD1 (5 bases). The V gene's germline CDR1 is LGHDT and CDR2 YNNKEL (reference sequence). Trimming stripped 3 bases from V and 7 bases from J, with 18 bases between. The CDR3 runs 16 residues. The CDR3 DNA reads TGTGCCAGCAGCCACAAGGGGATCCGACTCTTTGAAAAACTGTTTTTT. This gives the protein CASSHKGIRLFEKLFF.

This clonotype came up many times. An end of the junction differs from the germline gene, which may be a read error. The V gene is TRBV7-9, the J gene TRBJ2-3; D gene ambiguous. This CDR3 is 16 amino acids long. Germline CDR1 is SEHNR and CDR2 is FQNEAQ (reference sequence). CDR3 loop: CASSHQLPGGSDTQYF. For the CDR3, the DNA is TGTGCCAGCAGCCACCAGTTACCAGGTGGATCAGATACGCAATATTTT.

This clonotype was observed a handful of times. V usage is TRBV12-3 or TRBV12-4 and J usage is TRBJ2-7; no clear D. CDR3 length: 15 residues. The V end lost 1 base, the J end lost 0 bases, and 10 bases lay between the germline ends. The CDR3 DNA is TGTGCCAGCAGTTTAGGGCGGCTATCCTCCTACGAGCAGTACTTC. Translation: CASSLGRLSSYEQYF.

With regard to this clonotype: This may be a read error, as it is one base from a much larger clone. The chain uses TRBV12-3 or TRBV12-4 and TRBJ1-4; D possibly corresponds to TRBD1 (5 bases). Deletions cut 4 bases from V and 6 bases from J, with 12 bases between. The CDR3 loop spans 14 amino acids. The CDR3 DNA reads as TGTGCCAGCAGTTCGTCCAGGGTGTATGAAAAACTGTTTTTT. Translation gives CASSSSRVYEKLFF.

At least ten counts were recorded for this clonotype. The chain is built from TRBV18 and TRBJ2-3; D is perhaps TRBD1 (5 bases). The length of the CDR3 is 14 residues. Germline V CDR1 and CDR2: KGHSH, LQKENI. V gave up 0 bases and J gave up 4 bases, with 8 bases separating them. Written as DNA, the CDR3 is TGTGCCAGCTCACCACCAGCAGGGCCAGATACGCAGTATTTT. Protein: CASSPPAGPDTQYF.

Concerning this clonotype: Since a much larger clone is just one base distant, this may be a read error. V is TRBV6-1 and J is TRBJ1-2; a possible D gene is TRBD1 (5 bases). V gave up 10 bases and J gave up 6 bases, with 12 bases separating them. This CDR3 region has 11 residues. Germline CDR1 is MNHNS and CDR2 is SASEGT. CDR3 nucleotides: TGTGCCACCCTTCTGGGACATGGCTACACCTTC. Translated, it gives CATLLGHGYTF.

This clonotype was seen ten or more times. The rearrangement links TRBV5-6 to TRBJ1-4, with 8 bases that match TRBD1. There are 17 residues in the CDR3. The J segment lost 6 bases and the V segment lost 2 bases, leaving 12 bases of the junction unmatched. Per germline, CDR1 SGHDT and CDR2 YYEEEE. In DNA form, the CDR3 reads TGTGCCAGCAGCTTAGCGACAGGGGCCCGGGGCGATGAAAAACTGTTTTTT. This gives the protein CASSLATGARGDEKLFF.

This clonotype was seen ten or more times. The rearrangement links TRBV5-1 to TRBJ2-1, with 10 nucleotides matching TRBD2. Germline lookup yields CDR1 SGHRS and CDR2 YFSETQ. The CDR3 totals 16 residues. The trim removed 0 bases at V and 4 bases at J, leaving 4 bases unmatched. The CDR3: CASSLGSGRAYNEQFF. CDR3 DNA: TGCGCCAGCAGCTTGGGAAGCGGGAGGGCATACAATGAGCAGTTCTTC.

This clonotype has ten or more counts. The DNA for the CDR3 is TGTGCCAGCAGCCCCTCGGGACTAGCGGGTTCCTACGAGCAGTACTTC. Its protein product is CASSPSGLAGSYEQYF. The V and J genes are TRBV13 and TRBJ2-7; 12 bases line up with TRBD2. Trimming took 5 bases from V and 1 from J; bases not matched to a gene: 6. Germline loops: CDR1 PRHDT, CDR2 FYEKMQ (reference sequence). The CDR3 totals 16 residues.

The rearrangement links TRBV5-1 to TRBJ1-2, with D unresolved. Germline V gene data show CDR1 as SGHRS and CDR2 as YFSETQ. This CDR3 spans 12 amino acids. V was cut by 2 bases and J by 6 bases, with 8 bases left in between. The CDR3 DNA reads TGCGCCAGCAGCTTCGCTGGGGATGGCTACACCTTC. Translating it yields CASSFAGDGYTF.

This clonotype occurred many times. This chain links TRBV3-1 with TRBJ2-1, with D unclear. The V and J ends lost 1 base and 13 bases respectively, with 14 bases between them. The CDR3 is 13 amino acids. Germline values: CDR1 LGHDT, CDR2 YNNKEL (reference sequence). Here the CDR3 DNA reads TGTGCCAGCAGCCAAGTGTATAGTGCGGTACAGTTCTTC. Translation gives CASSQVYSAVQFF.

This clonotype was found many times. J is TRBJ2-5 and V is TRBV24-1, with D perhaps assigned TRBD1 or TRBD2 (6 bases each). Germline V lookup: CDR1 KGHDR, CDR2 SFDVKD. This CDR3 is built from 14 residues. Trimming stripped 5 bases from V and 5 bases from J, with 14 bases between. DNA for the CDR3: TGTGCCACCAGTGTCGCGGGAACAGGGGAGACCCAGTACTTC. Translated, it gives CATSVAGTGETQYF.

The J gene is TRBJ2-6, the V gene TRBV19, with D possibly being TRBD2 (5 bases). CDR1 and CDR2 from the germline V gene are LNHDA and SQIVND (reference sequence). The V and J ends lost 5 bases and 0 bases respectively, with 11 bases between them. This CDR3 spans 16 amino acids. The chain's CDR3 is CASSAGVPSGANVLTF. The DNA for the CDR3 is TGTGCCAGTAGTGCCGGGGTGCCCTCTGGGGCCAACGTCCTGACTTTC.

V gene TRBV5-6 combines with J gene TRBJ1-1; no clear D. CDR1 and CDR2 from the germline V gene are SGHDT and YYEEEE. This CDR3 contains 15 residues. The V end was cut by 0 bases, the J end by 0 bases, with 9 bases between. CDR3 in amino acids: CASSLVGSLNTEAFF. Written as DNA, the CDR3 is TGTGCCAGCAGCTTGGTGGGCAGCTTGAACACTGAAGCTTTCTTT.

This clonotype was detected many times. The rearrangement joins TRBV6-1 to TRBJ2-7; no firm D call. The CDR3 runs to 13 residues. V lost 2 bases and J lost 1, with 6 bases in between. Germline V gene sequence: CDR1 MNHNS, CDR2 SASEGT. CDR3 in DNA: TGTGCCAGCAGTGAATGGGGTTCCTACGAGCAGTACTTC. This translates into CASSEWGSYEQYF.

V is TRBV20-1 and J is TRBJ2-2; 9 bases match TRBD2. CDR1 is DFQATT, CDR2 SNEGSKA, per germline (reference sequence). The CDR3 has 16 residues. The trim removed 3 bases at V and 3 bases at J, leaving 8 bases unmatched. The CDR3 here is CSARISGRVDTGELFF. The CDR3, as DNA: TGCAGTGCTAGGATTAGCGGGAGAGTAGACACCGGGGAGCTGTTTTTT.

This sequence joins TRBV6-5 and TRBJ1-2; D ambiguous. The length of the CDR3 is 13 residues. In germline, CDR1 is MNHEY, CDR2 SVGAGI. Trimming pared 0 bases from V and 7 bases from J, leaving 9 bases between. The CDR3 region is CASSYSTQSGYTF. In DNA form, the CDR3 reads TGTGCCAGCAGTTACTCGACCCAGTCTGGCTACACCTTC.

This clonotype occurred a few times. The V call is TRBV4-3, the J call TRBJ1-5; perhaps TRBD1 as D (6 bases). The CDR3 spans 14 residues. CDR1 and CDR2 (germline): LGHNA, YSLEER. V was clipped by 1 base and J by 5 bases, with 9 bases between them. The CDR3 bases are TGCGCCAGCAGCCAAGGGGACACGTATCAGCCCCAGCATTTT. Translation: CASSQGDTYQPQHF.

CDR3 in DNA: TGTGCCAGCAGCCCGAAATCTAGCGGGAGTGGTGAGCAGTACTTC. Amino acid sequence: CASSPKSSGSGEQYF. V usage is TRBV7-9 and J usage is TRBJ2-7; TRBD2 matches at 10 bases. The V gene end was trimmed by 5 bases and the J gene end by 7 bases; junction bases not matched to a gene: 11. The germline V gene has CDR1 SEHNR and CDR2 FQNEAQ (reference sequence). The CDR3 is made up of 15 amino acids.

This clonotype was observed a few times. For the CDR3, the DNA is TGTGCCAGCAGCTTGGAGGGGTACTACGAGCAGTACTTC. It is translated as CASSLEGYYEQYF. The chain combines TRBV5-5 with TRBJ2-7; maybe TRBD1 (5 bases). This CDR3 comprises 13 residues. CDR1 and CDR2 from the germline V gene are SGHKS and YYEKEE (reference sequence). Trimming took 0 bases from V and 3 from J, leaving 7 bases between them.

This clonotype came up many times. The chain joins TRBV7-9 to TRBJ2-7; 11 bases fit TRBD1. Trimming cost V 5 bases and J 0 bases; bases outside gene matches: 6. The CDR3 length is 16 residues. Germline CDR1 is SEHNR and CDR2 is FQNEAQ (reference sequence). The CDR3 protein is CASSPGTGGLSYEQYF. Written as DNA, the CDR3 is TGTGCCAGCAGCCCAGGGACAGGGGGGCTCTCCTACGAGCAGTACTTC.

This clonotype has at least ten counts. The chain uses TRBV5-6 and TRBJ2-5; D may be TRBD2 (5 bases). Trimming shortened V by 0 bases and J by 2 bases, and 8 bases separated the two germline ends. This CDR3 contains 14 residues. Germline V gives CDR1 SGHDT, CDR2 YYEEEE. CDR3 DNA: TGTGCCAGCAGCTTGGTGGGAGATCAAGAGACCCAGTACTTC. Residues: CASSLVGDQETQYF.

This clonotype was counted ten times or more. The chain is built from TRBV11-2 and TRBJ2-5; either TRBD1 or TRBD2 may supply D (5 bases each). This CDR3 is 15 amino acids long. Trimming left V 1 base short and J 4 bases short, with 13 bases between. Germline V CDR1 and CDR2: SGHAT, FQNNGV. The CDR3 coding sequence is TGTGCCAGCAGCTTAGGACAGTACGGAGGAGAGACCCAGTACTTC. Its protein product is CASSLGQYGGETQYF.

This clonotype was counted only a few times. The chain uses TRBV9 and TRBJ2-5; D is perhaps TRBD1 or TRBD2 (5 bases each). The length of the CDR3 is 14 residues. CDR1 is SGDLS and CDR2 is YYNGEE in the germline V gene. Trimming stripped 0 bases from V and 4 bases from J, with 10 bases between. In DNA form, the CDR3 reads TGTGCCAGCAGCGTAGATGGGGGTTCAGAGACCCAGTACTTC. It translates to CASSVDGGSETQYF.

As concerns this clonotype: Possible read error: a much larger clone is one base away. The chain has TRBV20-1 and TRBJ1-1; 11 bases are a match to TRBD2. The J call may not be correct, given that the DNA end is closer to TRBJ2-2. This CDR3 is 15 amino acids long. Germline CDR1 reads DFQATT; CDR2 reads SNEGSKA (reference sequence). CDR3 amino acids: CSASSGGAGTGKLFF. The CDR3 DNA reads as TGCAGTGCTAGTAGCGGGGGGGCCGGCACCGGGAAGCTGTTTTTT.

This clonotype was seen many times. V is TRBV24-1 and J is TRBJ2-5; TRBD1 matches 10 bases. The CDR3 loop spans 19 amino acids. Looked up from germline, CDR1 is KGHDR and CDR2 is SFDVKD. V shed 2 bases, J shed 2 bases, and the junction held 13 bases outside the gene matches. In DNA, the CDR3 is TGTGCCACCAGTGATTGGGGTCAATTGGACAGGGGGGATCAAGAGACCCAGTACTTC. This sequence encodes CATSDWGQLDRGDQETQYF.

This clonotype has a count of ten or more. The chain recombines TRBV5-6 with TRBJ2-1; D gene ambiguous. There are 15 residues in the CDR3. Germline-derived CDR1 and CDR2 are SGHDT and YYEEEE. V was shortened by 6 bases and J by 3 bases, with 16 bases between the two germline ends. In DNA, the CDR3 is TGTGCCAGCACCCCCAGTGTCAGTAGCTACAATGAGCAGTTCTTC. Translating gives CASTPSVSSYNEQFF.

In the case of this clonotype: One base away lies a much larger clone, so this may be a sequencing read error. The chain employs TRBV18 and TRBJ1-1; tentatively, D is TRBD1 (5 bases). Per the germline V gene, CDR1 is KGHSH and CDR2 is LQKENI. This CDR3 has 13 amino acids. CDR3 in amino acids: CAVRMGENTEASF. The CDR3 DNA follows: TGTGCGGTTAGGATGGGGGAGAACACTGAAGCTTCCTTT. Full variable domain (missing parts from reference TRBV18 and TRBJ1-1): NAGVMQNPRHLVRRRGQEARLRCSPMKGHSHVYWYRQLPEEGLKFMVYLQKENIIDESGMPKERFSAEFPKEGPSILRIQQVVRGDSAAYFCAVRMGENTEASFGQGTRLTVV.

Ten or more counts support this clonotype. The chain recombines TRBV3-1 with TRBJ1-1; D not resolved. V shed 1 base and J shed 3 bases, with 3 bases lying between them. This CDR3 comprises 12 residues. Per the germline V gene, CDR1 is LGHDT and CDR2 is YNNKEL (reference sequence). The CDR3 loop is CASSQADTEAFF. DNA for the CDR3: TGTGCCAGCAGCCAAGCCGACACTGAAGCTTTCTTT.